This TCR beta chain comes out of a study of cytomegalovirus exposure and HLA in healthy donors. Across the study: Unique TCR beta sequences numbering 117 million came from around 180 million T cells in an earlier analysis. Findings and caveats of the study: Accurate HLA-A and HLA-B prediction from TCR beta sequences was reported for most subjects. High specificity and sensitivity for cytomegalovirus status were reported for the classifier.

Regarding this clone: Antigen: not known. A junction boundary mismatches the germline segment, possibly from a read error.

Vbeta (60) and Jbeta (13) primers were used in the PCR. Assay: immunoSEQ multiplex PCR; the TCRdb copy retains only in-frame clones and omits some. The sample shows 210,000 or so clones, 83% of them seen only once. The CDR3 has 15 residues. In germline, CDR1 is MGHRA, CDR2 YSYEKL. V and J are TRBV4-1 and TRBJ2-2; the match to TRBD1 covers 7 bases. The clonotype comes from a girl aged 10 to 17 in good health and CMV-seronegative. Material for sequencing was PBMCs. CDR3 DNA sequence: TGTGCCAGCAGCCAACGGGACAGACCCACCGGGGAGCTGTTTTTT. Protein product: CASSQRDRPTGELFF.